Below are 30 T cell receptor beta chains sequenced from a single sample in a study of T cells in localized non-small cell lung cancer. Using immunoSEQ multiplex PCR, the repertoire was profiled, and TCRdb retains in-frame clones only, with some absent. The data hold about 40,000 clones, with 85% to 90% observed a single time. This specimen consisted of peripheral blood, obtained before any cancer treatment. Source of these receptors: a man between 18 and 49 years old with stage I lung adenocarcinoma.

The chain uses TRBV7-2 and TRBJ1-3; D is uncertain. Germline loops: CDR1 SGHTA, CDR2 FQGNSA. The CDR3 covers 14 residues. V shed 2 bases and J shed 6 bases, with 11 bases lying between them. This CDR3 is CASSLSVASNTIYF. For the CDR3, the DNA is TGTGCCAGCAGCTTAAGTGTAGCATCAAACACCATATATTTT.

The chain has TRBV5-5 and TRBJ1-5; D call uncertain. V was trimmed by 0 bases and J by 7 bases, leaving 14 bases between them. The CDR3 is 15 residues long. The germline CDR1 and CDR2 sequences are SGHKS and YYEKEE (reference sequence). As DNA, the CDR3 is TGTGCCAGCAGCTTGGCCGGAACCTTAGTCCAGCCCCAGCATTTT. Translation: CASSLAGTLVQPQHF.

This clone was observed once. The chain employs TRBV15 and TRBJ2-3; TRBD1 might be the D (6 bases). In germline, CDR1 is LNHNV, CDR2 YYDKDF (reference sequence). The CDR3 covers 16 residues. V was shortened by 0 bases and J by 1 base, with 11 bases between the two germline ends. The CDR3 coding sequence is TGTGCCACCAGCAGAGATCGGGCAGGGGGCACAGATACGCAGTATTTT. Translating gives CATSRDRAGGTDTQYF.

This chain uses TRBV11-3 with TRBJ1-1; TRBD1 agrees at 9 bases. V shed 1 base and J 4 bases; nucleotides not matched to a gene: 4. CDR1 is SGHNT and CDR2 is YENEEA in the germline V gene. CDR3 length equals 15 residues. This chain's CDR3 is CASSLGIQGATEAFF. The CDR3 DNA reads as TGTGCCAGCAGCTTAGGAATACAGGGGGCCACTGAAGCTTTCTTT.

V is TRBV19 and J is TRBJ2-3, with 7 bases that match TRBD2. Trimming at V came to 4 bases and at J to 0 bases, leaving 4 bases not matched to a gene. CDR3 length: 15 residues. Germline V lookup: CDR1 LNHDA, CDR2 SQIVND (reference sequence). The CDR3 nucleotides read TGTGCCAGTAGTACTAGCGGTATAAGCACAGATACGCAGTATTTT. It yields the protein CASSTSGISTDTQYF.

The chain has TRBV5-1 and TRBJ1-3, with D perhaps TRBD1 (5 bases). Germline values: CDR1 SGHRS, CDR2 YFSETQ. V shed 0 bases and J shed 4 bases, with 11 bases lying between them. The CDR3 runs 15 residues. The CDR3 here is CASSLGWGSGNTIYF. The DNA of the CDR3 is TGCGCCAGCAGCTTGGGTTGGGGGTCCGGAAACACCATATATTTT.

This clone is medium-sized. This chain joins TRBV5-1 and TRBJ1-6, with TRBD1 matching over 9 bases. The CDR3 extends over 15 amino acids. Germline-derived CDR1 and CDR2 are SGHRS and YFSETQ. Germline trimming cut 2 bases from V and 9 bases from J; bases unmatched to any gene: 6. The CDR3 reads CASSLKGQGSSPLHF. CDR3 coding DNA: TGCGCCAGCAGCTTAAAGGGACAGGGAAGTTCACCCCTCCACTTT.

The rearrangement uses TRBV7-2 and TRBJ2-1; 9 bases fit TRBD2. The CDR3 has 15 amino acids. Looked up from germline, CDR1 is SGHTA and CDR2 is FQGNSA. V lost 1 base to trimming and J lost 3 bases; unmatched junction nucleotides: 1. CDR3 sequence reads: CASSLEAGGYNEQFF. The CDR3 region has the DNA TGTGCCAGCAGCTTAGAAGCGGGGGGCTACAATGAGCAGTTCTTC.

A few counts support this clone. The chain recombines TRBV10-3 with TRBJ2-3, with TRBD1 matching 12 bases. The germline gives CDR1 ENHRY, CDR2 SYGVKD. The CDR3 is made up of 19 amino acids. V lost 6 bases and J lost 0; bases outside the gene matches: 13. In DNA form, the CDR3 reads TGTGCCATCAGGCCCGGGACAGGGGGCGAAACCCCTAGCACAGATACGCAGTATTTT. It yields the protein CAIRPGTGGETPSTDTQYF.

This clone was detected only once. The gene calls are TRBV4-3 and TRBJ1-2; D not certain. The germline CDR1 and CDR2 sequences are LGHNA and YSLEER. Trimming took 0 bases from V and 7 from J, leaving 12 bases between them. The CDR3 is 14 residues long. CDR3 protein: CASSQERYDSGYTF. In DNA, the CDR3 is TGCGCCAGCAGCCAAGAGCGATATGACTCTGGCTACACCTTC.

The CDR3 sequence is CASSQGWGQGATEAFF. In nucleotides, the CDR3 is TGTGCCAGCAGCCAAGGGTGGGGACAGGGAGCCACTGAAGCTTTCTTT. J is TRBJ1-1 and V is TRBV7-3, with TRBD1 matching 9 bases. Germline assignment: CDR1 SGHTA and CDR2 FQGTGA. There are 16 residues in the CDR3. With V trimmed by 5 bases and J by 4 bases, 11 bases remained unmatched.

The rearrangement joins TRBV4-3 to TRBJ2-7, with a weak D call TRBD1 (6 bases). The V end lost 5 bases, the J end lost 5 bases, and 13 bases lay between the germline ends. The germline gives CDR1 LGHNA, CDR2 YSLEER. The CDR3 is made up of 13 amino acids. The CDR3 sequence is CASSGDIDHEQYF. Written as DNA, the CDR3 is TGCGCCAGCAGCGGGGACATCGACCACGAGCAGTACTTC.

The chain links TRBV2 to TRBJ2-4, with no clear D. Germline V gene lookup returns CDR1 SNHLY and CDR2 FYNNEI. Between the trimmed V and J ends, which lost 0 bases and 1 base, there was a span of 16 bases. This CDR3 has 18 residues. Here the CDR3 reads CASSEAPRPHRAKNIQYF. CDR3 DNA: TGTGCCAGCAGTGAAGCCCCCCGGCCCCATCGGGCCAAAAACATTCAGTACTTC.

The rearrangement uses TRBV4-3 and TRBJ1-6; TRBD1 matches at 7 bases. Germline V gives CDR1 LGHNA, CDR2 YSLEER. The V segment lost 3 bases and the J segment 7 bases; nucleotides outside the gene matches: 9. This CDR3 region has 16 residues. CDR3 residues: CASSQADRRGNSPLHF. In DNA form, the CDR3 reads TGCGCCAGCAGCCAGGCGGACAGGAGAGGGAATTCACCCCTCCACTTT.

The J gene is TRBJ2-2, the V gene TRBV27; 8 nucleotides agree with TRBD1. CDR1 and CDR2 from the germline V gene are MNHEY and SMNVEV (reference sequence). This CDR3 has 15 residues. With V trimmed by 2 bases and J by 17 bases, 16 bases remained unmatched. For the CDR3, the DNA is TGTGCCAGCAGTTTAGACAGGGGCATTTTAAAGGATCTCTTTTTT. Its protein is CASSLDRGILKDLFF.

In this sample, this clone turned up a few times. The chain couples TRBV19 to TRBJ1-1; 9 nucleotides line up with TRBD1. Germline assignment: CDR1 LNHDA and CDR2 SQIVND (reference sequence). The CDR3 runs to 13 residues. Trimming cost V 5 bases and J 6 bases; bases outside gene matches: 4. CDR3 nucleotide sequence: TGTGCCAGTAGTCTTCGACAGGGGGCTGAAGCTTTCTTT. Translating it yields CASSLRQGAEAFF.

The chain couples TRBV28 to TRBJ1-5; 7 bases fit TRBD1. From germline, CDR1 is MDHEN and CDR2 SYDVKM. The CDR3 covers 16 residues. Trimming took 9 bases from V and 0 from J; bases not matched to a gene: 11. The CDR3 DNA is TGTGCCAGTCTCCGGGACAGACAAAATAGCAATCAGCCCCAGCATTTT. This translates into CASLRDRQNSNQPQHF.

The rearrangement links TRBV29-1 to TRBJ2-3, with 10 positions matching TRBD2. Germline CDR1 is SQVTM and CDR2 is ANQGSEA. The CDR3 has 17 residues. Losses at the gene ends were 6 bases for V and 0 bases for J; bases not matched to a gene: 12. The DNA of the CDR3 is TGCAGCGTCGGACTAGCGGCGTTCACATCTAGCACAGATACGCAGTATTTT. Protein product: CSVGLAAFTSSTDTQYF.

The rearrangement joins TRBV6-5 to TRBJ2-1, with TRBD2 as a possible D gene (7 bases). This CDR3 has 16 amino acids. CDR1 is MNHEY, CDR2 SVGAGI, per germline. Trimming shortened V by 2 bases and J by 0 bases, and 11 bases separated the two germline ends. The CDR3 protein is CASSYVGGPSYNEQFF. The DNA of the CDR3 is TGTGCCAGCAGTTACGTCGGGGGGCCCTCCTACAATGAGCAGTTCTTC.

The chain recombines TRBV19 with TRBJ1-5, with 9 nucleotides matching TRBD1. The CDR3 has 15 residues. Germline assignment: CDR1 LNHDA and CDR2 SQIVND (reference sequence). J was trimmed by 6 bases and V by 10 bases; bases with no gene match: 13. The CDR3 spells CATQVGGQGGQPQHF. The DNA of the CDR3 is TGTGCCACCCAAGTAGGGGGACAGGGCGGTCAGCCCCAGCATTTT.

CDR3 loop: CASSLEAGKGLVYTF. The CDR3, as DNA: TGTGCCAGCAGCTTGGAGGCAGGGAAGGGACTAGTCTACACCTTC. The gene calls are TRBV5-4 and TRBJ1-2, with D possibly matching TRBD1 (5 bases). V was cut by 0 bases and J by 10 bases, with 19 bases left in between. Germline CDR1 is SGHNT and CDR2 is YYREEE (reference sequence). This CDR3 comprises 15 residues.

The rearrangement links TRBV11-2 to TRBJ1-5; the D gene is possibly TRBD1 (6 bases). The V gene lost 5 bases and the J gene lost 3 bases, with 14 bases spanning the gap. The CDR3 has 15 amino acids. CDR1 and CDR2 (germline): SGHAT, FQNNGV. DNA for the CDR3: TGTGCCAGCAGCGCGGGAGGACAGAACAATCAGCCCCAGCATTTT. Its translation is CASSAGGQNNQPQHF. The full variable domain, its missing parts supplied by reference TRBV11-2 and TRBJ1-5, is EAGVAQSPRYKIIEKRQSVAFWCNPISGHATLYWYQQILGQGPKLLIQFQNNGVVDDSQLPKDRFSAERLKGVDSTLKIQPAKLEDSAVYLCASSAGGQNNQPQHFGDGTRLSIL.

The CDR3 sequence: CASSPTIEYTF. For the CDR3, the DNA is TGTGCCAGCAGCCCGACCATCGAGTACACCTTC. V and J are TRBV7-2 and TRBJ1-2; D ambiguous. Germline values: CDR1 SGHTA, CDR2 FQGNSA. The CDR3 covers 11 residues. Trimming shortened V by 5 bases and J by 11 bases, and 12 bases separated the two germline ends.

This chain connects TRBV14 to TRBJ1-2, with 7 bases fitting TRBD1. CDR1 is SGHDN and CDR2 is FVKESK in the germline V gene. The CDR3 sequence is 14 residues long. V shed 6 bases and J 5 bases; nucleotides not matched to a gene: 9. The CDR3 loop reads CASRPTGIEYGYTF. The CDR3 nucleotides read TGTGCCAGCAGGCCGACAGGGATTGAATATGGCTACACCTTC.

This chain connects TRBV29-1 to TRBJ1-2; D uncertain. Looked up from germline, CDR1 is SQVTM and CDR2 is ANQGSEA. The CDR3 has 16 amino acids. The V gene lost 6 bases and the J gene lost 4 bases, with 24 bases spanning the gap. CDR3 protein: CSVTSAFFAGGYGYTF. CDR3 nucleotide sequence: TGCAGCGTCACGTCTGCATTTTTCGCTGGAGGCTATGGCTACACCTTC.

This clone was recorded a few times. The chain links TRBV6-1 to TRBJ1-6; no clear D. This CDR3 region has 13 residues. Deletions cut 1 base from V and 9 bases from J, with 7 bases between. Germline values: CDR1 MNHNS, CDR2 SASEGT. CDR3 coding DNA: TGTGCCAGCAGTGAAGTCGAGGGTTCACCCCTCCACTTT. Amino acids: CASSEVEGSPLHF.

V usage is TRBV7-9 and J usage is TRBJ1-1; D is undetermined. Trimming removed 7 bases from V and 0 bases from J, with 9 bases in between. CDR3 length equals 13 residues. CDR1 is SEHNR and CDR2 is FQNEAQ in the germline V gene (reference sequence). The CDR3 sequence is CASIKTLNTEAFF. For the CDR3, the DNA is TGTGCCAGCATCAAGACACTGAACACTGAAGCTTTCTTT.

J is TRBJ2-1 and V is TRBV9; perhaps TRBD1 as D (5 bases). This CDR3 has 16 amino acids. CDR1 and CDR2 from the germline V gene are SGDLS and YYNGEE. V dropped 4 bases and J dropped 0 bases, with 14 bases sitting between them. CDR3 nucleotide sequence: TGTGCCAGCAGCCCTGACAGCTTAAGCTCCTACAATGAGCAGTTCTTC. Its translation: CASSPDSLSSYNEQFF.

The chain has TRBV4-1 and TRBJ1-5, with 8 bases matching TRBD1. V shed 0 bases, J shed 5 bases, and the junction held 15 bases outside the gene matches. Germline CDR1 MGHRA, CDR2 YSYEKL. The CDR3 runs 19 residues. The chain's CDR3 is CASSQEPTSGTGWYQPQHF. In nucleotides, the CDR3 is TGCGCCAGCAGCCAAGAGCCTACCAGCGGGACAGGCTGGTATCAGCCCCAGCATTTT.

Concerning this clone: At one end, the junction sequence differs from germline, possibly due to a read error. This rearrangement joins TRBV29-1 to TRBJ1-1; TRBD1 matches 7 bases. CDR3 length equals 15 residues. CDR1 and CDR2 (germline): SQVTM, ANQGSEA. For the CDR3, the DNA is TGCAGCGTGGAAGACAGGGACCAGGGGTACACTGAAGCTTTCTTT. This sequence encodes CSVEDRDQGYTEAFF.